The clone carrying this TCR beta chain was detected many times. No antigen is known for it. From germline, CDR1 is DFQATT and CDR2 SNEGSKA (reference sequence). The CDR3 covers 12 residues. V lost 7 bases and J 4 bases, leaving 11 bases between the germline ends. These data belong to a study of T cell repertoires in cytomegalovirus infection. TCRdb re-analysed the reads in MiXCR, keeping a single row per CDR3 protein. The data hold about 340,000 distinct CDR3 sequences, with roughly 28% observed a single time. The chain uses TRBV20-1 and TRBJ1-5; the D gene is possibly TRBD1 (6 bases). The source is a human donor in good health (CMV status not recorded). Some clones in this sample may be carry-over from other donors' samples. The sequenced sample was cultured PBMCs, obtained from culture after CMV antigen stimulation. CDR3 amino acids: CSVRQANQPQHF. The CDR3 DNA reads TGCAGTGTACGACAGGCGAATCAGCCCCAGCATTTT.